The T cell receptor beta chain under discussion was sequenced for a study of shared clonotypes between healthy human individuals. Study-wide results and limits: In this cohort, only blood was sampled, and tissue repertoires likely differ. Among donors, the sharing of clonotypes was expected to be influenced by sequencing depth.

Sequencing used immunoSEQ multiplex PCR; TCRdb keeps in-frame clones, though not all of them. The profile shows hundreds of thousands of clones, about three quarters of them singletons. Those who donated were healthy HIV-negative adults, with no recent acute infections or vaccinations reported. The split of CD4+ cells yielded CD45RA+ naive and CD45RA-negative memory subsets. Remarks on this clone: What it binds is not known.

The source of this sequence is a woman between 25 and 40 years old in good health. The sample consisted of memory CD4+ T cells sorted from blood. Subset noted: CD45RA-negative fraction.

This CDR3 is CASSPQPGLARNEQFF. The CDR3 DNA is TGTGCCAGCAGCCCCCAACCGGGACTAGCGCGAAATGAGCAGTTCTTC. V is TRBV7-3 and J is TRBJ2-1; 10 positions match TRBD2. V lost 5 bases, J lost 7 bases, and 11 bases stayed unmatched. The CDR3 consists of 16 residues. The germline CDR1 and CDR2 sequences are SGHTA and FQGTGA.